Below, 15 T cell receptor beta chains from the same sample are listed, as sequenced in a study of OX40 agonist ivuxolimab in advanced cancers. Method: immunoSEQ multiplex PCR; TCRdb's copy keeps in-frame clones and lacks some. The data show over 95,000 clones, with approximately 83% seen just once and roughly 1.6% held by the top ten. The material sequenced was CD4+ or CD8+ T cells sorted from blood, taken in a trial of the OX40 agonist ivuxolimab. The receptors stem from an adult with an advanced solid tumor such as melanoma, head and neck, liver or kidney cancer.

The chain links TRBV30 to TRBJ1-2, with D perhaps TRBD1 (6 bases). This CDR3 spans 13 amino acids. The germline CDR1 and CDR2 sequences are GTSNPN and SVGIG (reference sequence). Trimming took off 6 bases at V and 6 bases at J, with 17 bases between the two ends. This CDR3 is CACQGSFWDGYTF. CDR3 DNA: TGTGCCTGTCAGGGGAGTTTCTGGGATGGCTACACCTTC. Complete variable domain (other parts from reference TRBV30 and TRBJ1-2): SQTIHQWPATLVQPVGSPLSLECTVEGTSNPNLYWYRQAAGRGLQLLFYSVGIGQISSEVPQNLSASRPQDRQFILSSKKLLLSDSGFYLCACQGSFWDGYTFGSGTRLTVV.

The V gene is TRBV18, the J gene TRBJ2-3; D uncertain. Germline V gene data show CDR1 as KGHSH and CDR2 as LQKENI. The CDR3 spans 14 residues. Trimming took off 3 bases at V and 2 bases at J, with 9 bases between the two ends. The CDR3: CASSPRSNTDTQYF. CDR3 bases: TGTGCCAGCTCACCTAGATCAAACACAGATACGCAGTATTTT.

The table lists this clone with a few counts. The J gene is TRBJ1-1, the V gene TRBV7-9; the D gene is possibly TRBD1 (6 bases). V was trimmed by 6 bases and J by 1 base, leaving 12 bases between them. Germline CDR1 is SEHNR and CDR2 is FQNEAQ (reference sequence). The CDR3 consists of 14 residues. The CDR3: CASRGRTENTEAFF. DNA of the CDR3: TGTGCCAGCAGAGGCCGGACAGAGAACACTGAAGCTTTCTTT.

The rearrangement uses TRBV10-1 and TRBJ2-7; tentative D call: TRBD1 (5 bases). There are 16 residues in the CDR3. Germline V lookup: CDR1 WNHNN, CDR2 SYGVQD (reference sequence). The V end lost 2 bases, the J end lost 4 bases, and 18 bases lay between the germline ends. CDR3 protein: CASSEIGAINPYEQYF. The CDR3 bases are TGCGCCAGCAGTGAGATAGGGGCCATCAATCCTTACGAGCAGTACTTC.

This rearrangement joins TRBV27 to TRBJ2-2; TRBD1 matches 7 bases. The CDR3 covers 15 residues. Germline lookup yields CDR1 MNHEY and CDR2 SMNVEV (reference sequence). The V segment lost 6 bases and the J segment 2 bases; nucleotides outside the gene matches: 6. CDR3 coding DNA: TGTGCCAGCAGCCGGGACAGCGCCAACACCGGGGAGCTGTTTTTT. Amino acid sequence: CASSRDSANTGELFF.

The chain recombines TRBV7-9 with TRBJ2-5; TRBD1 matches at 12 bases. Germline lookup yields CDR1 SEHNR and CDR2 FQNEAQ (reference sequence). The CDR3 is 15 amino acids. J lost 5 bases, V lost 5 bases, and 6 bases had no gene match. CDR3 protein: CASSIGTGGRETQYF. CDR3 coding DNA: TGTGCCAGCAGCATCGGGACAGGGGGCCGGGAGACCCAGTACTTC.

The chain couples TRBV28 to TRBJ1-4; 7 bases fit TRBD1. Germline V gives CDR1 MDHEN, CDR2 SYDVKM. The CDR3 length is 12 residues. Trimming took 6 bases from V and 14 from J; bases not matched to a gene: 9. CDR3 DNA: TGTGCCAGCAGCGAGGTACAGGGGTCGCTGTTTTTT. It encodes CASSEVQGSLFF.

CDR3 coding DNA: TGTGCCAGCAGCAACAGCGGGAACTACGAGCAGTACTTC. It translates to CASSNSGNYEQYF. The chain employs TRBV7-9 and TRBJ2-7, with 7 bases that match TRBD2. Germline CDR1 is SEHNR and CDR2 is FQNEAQ (reference sequence). There are 13 residues in the CDR3. V trimming: 5 bases; J trimming: 3 bases; junction bases outside the gene matches: 4.

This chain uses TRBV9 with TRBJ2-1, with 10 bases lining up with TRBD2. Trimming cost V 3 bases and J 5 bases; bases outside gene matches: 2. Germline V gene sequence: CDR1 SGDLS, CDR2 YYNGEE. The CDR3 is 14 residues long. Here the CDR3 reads CASSETSGDNEQFF. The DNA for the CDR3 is TGTGCCAGCAGCGAAACTAGCGGGGACAATGAGCAGTTCTTC.

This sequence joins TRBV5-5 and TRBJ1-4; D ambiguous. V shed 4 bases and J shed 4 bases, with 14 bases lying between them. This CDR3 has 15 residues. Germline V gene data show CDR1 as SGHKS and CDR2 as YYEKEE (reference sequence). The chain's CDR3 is CASSPRGFYNEKLFF. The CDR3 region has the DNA TGTGCCAGCAGCCCCCGCGGGTTTTATAATGAAAAACTGTTTTTT.

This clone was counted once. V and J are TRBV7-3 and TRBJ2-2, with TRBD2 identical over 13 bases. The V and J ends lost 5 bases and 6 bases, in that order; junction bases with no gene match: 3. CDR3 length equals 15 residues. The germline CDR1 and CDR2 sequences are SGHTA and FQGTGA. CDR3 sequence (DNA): TGTGCCAGCAGCCTTGGGACTAGCGGGGCCGGGGAGCTGTTTTTT. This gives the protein CASSLGTSGAGELFF. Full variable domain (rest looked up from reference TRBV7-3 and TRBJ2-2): GAGVSQTPSNKVTEKGKYVELRCDPISGHTALYWYRQSLGQGPEFLIYFQGTGAADDSGLPNDRFFAVRPEGSVSTLKIQRTERGDSAVYLCASSLGTSGAGELFFGEGSRLTVL.

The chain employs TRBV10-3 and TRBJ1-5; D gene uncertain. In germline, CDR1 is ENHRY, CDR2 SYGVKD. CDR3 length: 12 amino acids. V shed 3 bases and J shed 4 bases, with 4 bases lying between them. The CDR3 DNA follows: TGTGCCATCAGTGAAGCGAATCAGCCCCAGCATTTT. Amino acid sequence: CAISEANQPQHF.

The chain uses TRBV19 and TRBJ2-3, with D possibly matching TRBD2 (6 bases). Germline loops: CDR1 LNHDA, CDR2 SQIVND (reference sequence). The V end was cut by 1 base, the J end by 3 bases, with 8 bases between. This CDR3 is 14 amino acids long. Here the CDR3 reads CASSIGLETDTQYF. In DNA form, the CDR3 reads TGTGCCAGTAGTATAGGACTAGAAACAGATACGCAGTATTTT.

The CDR3 spells CASFPRGPQGTDTQYF. As DNA, the CDR3 is TGTGCCAGCTTCCCGAGGGGCCCGCAGGGCACAGATACGCAGTATTTT. The chain carries TRBV28 and TRBJ2-3, with D perhaps given as TRBD1 or TRBD2 (5 bases each). The CDR3 is made up of 16 amino acids. V lost 8 bases and J lost 1, with 19 bases in between. Germline V gene sequence: CDR1 MDHEN, CDR2 SYDVKM.

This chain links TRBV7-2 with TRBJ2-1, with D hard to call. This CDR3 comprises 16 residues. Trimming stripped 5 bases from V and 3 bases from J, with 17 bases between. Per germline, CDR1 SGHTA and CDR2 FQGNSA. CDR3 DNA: TGTGCCAGCAGCCCTATGACGACTGGAATCTACAATGAGCAGTTCTTC. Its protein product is CASSPMTTGIYNEQFF. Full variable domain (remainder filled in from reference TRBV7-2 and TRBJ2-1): GAGVSQSPSNKVTEKGKDVELRCDPISGHTALYWYRQSLGQGLEFLIYFQGNSAPDKSGLPSDRFSAERTGGSVSTLTIQRTQQEDSAVYLCASSPMTTGIYNEQFFGPGTRLTVL.